This T cell receptor beta chain was observed in a study of CD8 T cells in Susac syndrome. For this clonotype: A read error may account for a junction end that differs from germline.

An input of roughly 0.5 to 1 ug of RNA was subjected to reverse transcription using random hexamers. TCRdb re-called the immunoSEQ multiplex PCR reads through MiXCR, storing one row per CDR3 protein. The table includes 75,000 to 80,000 distinct CDR3 sequences, approximately 93% detected once. CDR3 length: 13 amino acids. Germline V gives CDR1 SSHAT, CDR2 FNYEAQ (reference sequence). Sequencing input: CD8+ T cells from PBMCs. The source of this sequence is a human donor with Susac syndrome. The chain couples TRBV7-7 to TRBJ2-3; D not resolved. The CDR3 coding sequence is TGTGCTAGCAGCTTTACCCGCACAGATACGCAGTATTTT. It specifies CASSFTRTDTQYF.